This T cell receptor (beta chain) was recovered during a study of spatial heterogeneity in lung cancer. The time point denotes: sample taken at primary tumor resection. No cells were sorted before sequencing. The whole RNA sequenced was extracted from tumor, nontumor lung or frozen PBMC. TCRdb reanalysed the 5' RACE reads using MiXCR and keeps one entry per CDR3 protein. The data hold approximately 92,000 distinct CDR3 sequences, with about an eighth observed a single time. The ends lost 5 bases at V and 3 bases at J; junction bases unmatched: 2. The CDR3 totals 14 residues. Germline V gene lookup returns CDR1 SGHTA and CDR2 FQGNSA. This clonotype occurred a few times.

V usage is TRBV7-2 and J usage is TRBJ2-1; TRBD2 matches 9 bases. The clonotype comes from a male donor with early-stage non-small cell lung cancer. The starting material was PBMCs, obtained at surgery. The CDR3 DNA is TGTGCCAGCAGCCCAGCGGGGGGCTACAATGAGCAGTTCTTC. Translating gives CASSPAGGYNEQFF.